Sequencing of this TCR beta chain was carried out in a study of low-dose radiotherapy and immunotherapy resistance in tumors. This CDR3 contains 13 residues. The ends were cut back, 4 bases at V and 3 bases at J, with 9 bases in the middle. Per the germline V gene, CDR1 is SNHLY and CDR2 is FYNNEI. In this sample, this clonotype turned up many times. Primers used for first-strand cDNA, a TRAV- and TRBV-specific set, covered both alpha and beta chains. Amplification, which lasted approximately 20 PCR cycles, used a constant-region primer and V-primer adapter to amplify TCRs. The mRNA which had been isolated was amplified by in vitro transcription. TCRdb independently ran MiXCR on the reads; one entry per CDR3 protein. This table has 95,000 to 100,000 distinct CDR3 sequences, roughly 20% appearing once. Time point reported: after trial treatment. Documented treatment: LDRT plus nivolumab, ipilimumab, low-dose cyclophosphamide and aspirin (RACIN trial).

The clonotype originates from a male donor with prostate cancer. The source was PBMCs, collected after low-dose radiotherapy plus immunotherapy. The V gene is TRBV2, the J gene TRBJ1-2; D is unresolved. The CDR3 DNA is TGTGCCAGCAGTGGGCAGCGGGACTATGGCTACACCTTC. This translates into CASSGQRDYGYTF.